This TCR beta chain was documented in a study of immune reconstitution after stem cell transplant in scleroderma. This clonotype has just a few counts. Germline CDR1 is LNHDA and CDR2 is SQIVND (reference sequence). V was cut by 11 bases and J by 5 bases, with 28 bases left in between. The CDR3 sequence is 18 residues long. TCRdb fed the RT-PCR reads into MiXCR, producing one record per CDR3 protein. Among over 2,000 distinct CDR3 sequences listed, about 7.2% were seen once. The V and J genes are TRBV19 and TRBJ2-6; D is perhaps TRBD1 (5 bases). The specimen was collected before or after autologous hematopoietic stem cell transplantation (not recorded which). This TCR was sampled from a male donor with systemic sclerosis. The CDR3 DNA reads as TGTGCCGCAGGCACCCCGACAGATTACGACCTTAGGGCCAACGTCCTGACTTTC. Encoded protein: CAAGTPTDYDLRANVLTF. Full variable domain (rest looked up from reference TRBV19 and TRBJ2-6): DGGITQSPKYLFRKEGQNVTLSCEQNLNHDAMYWYRQDPGQGLRLIYYSQIVNDFQKGDIAEGYSVSREKKESFPLTVTSAQKNPTAFYLCAAGTPTDYDLRANVLTFGAGSRLTVL.